What follows describes a single TCR beta chain. No antigen is known for it. Data came from immunoSEQ multiplex PCR; TCRdb stores just in-frame clones and leaves some out. Of about 150,000 clones detected, 86% appear once; the ten largest clones hold about 5%. The entry originates in a study of T cell responses to AZD1222 COVID-19 vaccine. Looked up from germline, CDR1 is SEHNR and CDR2 is FQNEAQ (reference sequence). The CDR3 runs 13 residues. V dropped 10 bases and J dropped 1 base, with 12 bases sitting between them. General study results and limits: The sample set comprised mostly white British donors with more females, and clonal diversity was possibly underestimated. Reportedly, nearly half of unique spike TCRs recognized epitopes outside B.1.351/B.1.1.7 mutations. Among those given AZD1222, only five to seven were seropositive at baseline. Dominant at 160-218 and 743-854, vaccine-associated CD4 TCRs also spanned spike.

The sample was peripheral blood, taken on day 0 of MenACWY control vaccination. V is TRBV7-9 and J is TRBJ2-3; D is unclear. The clonotype originates from an adult in good health. The CDR3, as DNA: TGTGCCACCGGGCTTCGCGGCACAGATACGCAGTATTTT. As protein: CATGLRGTDTQYF. Looking up the rest from reference TRBV7-9 and TRBJ2-3 gives the full variable domain: DTGVSQNPRHKITKRGQNVTFRCDPISEHNRLYWYRQTLGQGPEFLTYFQNEAQLEKSRLLSDRFSAERPKGSFSTLEIQRTEQGDSAMYLCATGLRGTDTQYFGPGTRLTVL.